This record looks at one TCR beta chain sequence and its context. There is no known antigen for this receptor. Base qualities were left out, and no much larger clone turns up one base away. TCR CDR3 regions were amplified from genomic DNA by multiplex PCR using the deep immunoSEQ assay. For each cell subset, the extracted genomic DNA was distributed evenly across all wells of several immunoSEQ 96-well plates, and each plate served as one replicate. For sorted subsets, approximately 210 ng of genomic DNA, equivalent to roughly 33,000 T cell genomes, went into each replicate PCR. Purified libraries were quantified with a Qubit 3.0 fluorometer, sized on a Bioanalyzer 2100, and re-quantified with the KAPA Library Quantification kit. Every immunoSEQ 96-well plate was sequenced on a separate single-read 150-cycle Illumina NextSeq 550 flow cell. The authors processed their data as follows. Because the immunoSEQ output included only junctional sequences and no quality scores, the filtering could not be the same as the filtering used for full-length reads. Sequences were annotated with PyIR, a Python wrapper for IgBLAST v1.9, using IMGT germline references to assign V/J genes and CDR3. Reads were removed for weak V/J assignments (E-value above 1e-6), missing CDR3, stop codons, out-of-frame junctions, or ambiguous translated residues. A V3J clonotype was defined by an identical inferred V gene, J gene, and CDR3 amino acid sequence. To compute the percentage overlap between repertoires, the number of shared unique clonotypes was divided by the size of the smaller repertoire. RTK rarefaction, the Chao1 estimator, and Recon v2.1 estimates of unobserved clonotypes were used to assess repertoire richness. OLGA was used to compute generation probabilities for all TCRbeta clonotypes that the gDNA method yielded from a handful of donors. As stored in TCRdb, this immuneACCESS dataset retains in-frame rearrangements with V and J assigned. A fraction of the clones does not appear; measured against another copy, unresolved V genes explain less than half of the discrepancy, and the remainder lacks a known reason. V and J calls and clone size come straight from that table; D and trimming were deduced from the DNA. Here the sample has some 2.1 million clones; 90% to 95% occur a single time. More than 1.5% of the sample is taken by the ten largest.

This sample was included in a study of shared clonotypes between healthy human individuals (dated by TCRdb to about 2020). Study-wide context: A couple of women and a few men aged 18 to 49 years were included in the cohort. For each donor, CD4 naive and CD4 memory were each given three plates, CD8 naive was given two plates, and CD8 memory was given one plate. To estimate repertoire size and how much clonotype sharing occurs between individuals, the study deeply sequenced the blood TCR repertoires of five healthy adults. Each donor's leukapheresis produced roughly between roughly 0.9 and 9 billion PBMCs. To increase sequencing depth and limit assay-specific biases, different laboratories used diverse techniques to prepare libraries and sequence TCR repertoires. Summary of the overall study and its limitations: Because the study included only a small number of donors, the genetic and exposure-history diversity represented was limited. Sampling was restricted to blood, and TCR repertoires in tissues likely differ from the TCR repertoires found in blood. Estimated clonotype richness was generally larger for naive than for memory subsets. Compared with non-shared clonotypes, the clonotypes found in all four sorted-subset donors had higher generation probabilities. Incomplete sequencing was indicated by rarefaction of sorted-subset datasets, despite the large sequencing depth. Across a few donors, about 5% of naive CD4, around 3.3% of naive CD8, approximately 2.5% of memory CD4, and about 0.4% of memory CD8 clonotypes were shared. Pairwise subsampling indicated that sequencing depth was expected to affect the degree of clonotype sharing among donors.

For the CD8 naive samples, CD45RO-negative cells were positively selected for CCR7, yielding a CD45RA+CCR7+ population from which TemRA cells were excluded. Donors were healthy HIV-negative adults with no recently reported acute infections or vaccinations. Every donor was a Caucasian adult living in Nashville, Tennessee, USA. Blood was collected by leukapheresis, and PBMCs were isolated by Ficoll-Histopaque density gradient centrifugation and then cryopreserved in liquid nitrogen vapor phase. Purity and quantity of every magnetically sorted T cell population were checked by analytical flow cytometry. Genomic DNA was isolated from every sorted fraction and measured by UV absorbance on a Nanodrop 2000c. The germline V gene provides CDR1 SGHRS and CDR2 YFSETQ. V is pruned by 4 bases and J by 7 bases, leaving 11 bases of the junction without a gene match. The CDR3 runs 17 residues from the cysteine to the phenylalanine. CDR3 DNA is the only sequence kept; it has 51 bases, read in frame from the first base.

This chain is built from TRBV5-1 and TRBJ2-1; 13 bases in the middle match TRBD2. The sequence derives from a man between 18 and 35 years old in good health. Some clones in this sample may be carry-over from other donors' samples. The sample taken for sequencing was naive CD8+ T cells from PBMCs. The cell subset or site label, read with the paper, signifies: CD45RA+CCR7+. The CDR3 reads as follows: CASSLRGLAGVTNEQFF. The DNA sequence is TGCGCCAGCAGCCTCCGCGGACTAGCGGGAGTTACAAATGAGCAGTTCTTC.